This TCR beta chain came from a study of T cell responses to AZD1222 COVID-19 vaccine. Study results and caveats: Among AZD1222 vaccinees, only six or seven were seropositive at baseline.

Sequencing used immunoSEQ multiplex PCR; TCRdb keeps in-frame clones, though not all of them. The sample has under 150,000 clones; roughly 88% are singletons. There are 14 residues in the CDR3. J lost 8 bases, V lost 4 bases, and 6 bases had no gene match. From germline, CDR1 is SGHTS and CDR2 YDEGEE. In the case of this clone: Its antigen is not identified.

The J gene is TRBJ1-4, the V gene TRBV5-8, with 9 nucleotides matching TRBD1. This TCR was recovered from an adult in good health. This specimen consisted of peripheral blood, obtained on day 0 of AZD1222 vaccination. As DNA, the CDR3 is TGTGCCAGCAGCCCGGGACAGGGTGTAGAAAAACTGTTTTTT. This codes for CASSPGQGVEKLFF.